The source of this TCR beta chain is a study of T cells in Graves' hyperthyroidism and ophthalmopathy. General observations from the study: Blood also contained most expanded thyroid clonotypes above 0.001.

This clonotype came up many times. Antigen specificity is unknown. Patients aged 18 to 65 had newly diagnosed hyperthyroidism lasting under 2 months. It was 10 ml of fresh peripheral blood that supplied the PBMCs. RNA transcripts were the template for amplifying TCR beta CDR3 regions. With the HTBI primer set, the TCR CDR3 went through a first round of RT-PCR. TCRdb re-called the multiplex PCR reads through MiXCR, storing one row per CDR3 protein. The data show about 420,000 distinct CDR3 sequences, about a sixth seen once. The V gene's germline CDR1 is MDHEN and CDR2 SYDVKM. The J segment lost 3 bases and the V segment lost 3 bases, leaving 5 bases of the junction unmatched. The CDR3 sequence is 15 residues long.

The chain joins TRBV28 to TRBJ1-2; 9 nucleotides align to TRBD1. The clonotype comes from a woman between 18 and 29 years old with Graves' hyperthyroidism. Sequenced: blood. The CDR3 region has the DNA TGTGCCAGCAGTTTTGTGGGACAGGGTGACTATGGCTACACCTTC. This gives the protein CASSFVGQGDYGYTF.